This entry concerns a single T cell receptor (beta chain). Its antigen is not identified. The protocol was immunoSEQ multiplex PCR, while the TCRdb copy is restricted to in-frame clones and leaves out a portion. The repertoire holds tens of thousands of clones, with approximately 81% as singletons. Germline CDR1 and CDR2: SGHNT and YYREEE (reference sequence). The CDR3 covers 14 residues. Trimming stripped 0 bases from V and 1 base from J, with 7 bases between. The data belong to a study of identifying expanded T cells in peripheral blood. Healthy donors had no documented immune events, such as infections, while sampled. Study outcomes and limitations: Across healthy donors, higher total template counts meant significantly greater approximately two-week count variance. Approximately 1.1 clones differed between technical replicates, versus approximately 16 and 19 over time.

This receptor was taken from a person aged 18 to 75 in good health. Sequencing input: blood. This rearrangement joins TRBV5-4 to TRBJ1-1; possibly TRBD1 for D (6 bases). The CDR3 reads CASSLAGENTEAFF. The CDR3 bases are TGTGCCAGCAGCTTGGCAGGGGAGAACACTGAAGCTTTCTTT.